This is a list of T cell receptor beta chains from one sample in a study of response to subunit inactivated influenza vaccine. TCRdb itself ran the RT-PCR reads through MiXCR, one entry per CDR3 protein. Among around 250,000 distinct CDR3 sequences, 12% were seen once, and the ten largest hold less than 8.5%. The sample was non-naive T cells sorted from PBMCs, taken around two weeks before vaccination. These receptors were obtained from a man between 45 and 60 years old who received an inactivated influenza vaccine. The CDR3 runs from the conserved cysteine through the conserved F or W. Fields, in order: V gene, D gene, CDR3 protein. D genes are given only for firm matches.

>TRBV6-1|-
CASRASQSGSPLHF
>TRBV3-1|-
CASSPLRVDTQYF
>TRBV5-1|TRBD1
CASSTETGGHGYTF
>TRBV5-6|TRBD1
CASSFDRVGTDTQYF
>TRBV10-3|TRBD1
CAIRQGTGTEAFF
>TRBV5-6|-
CASSSTTAYEQYF
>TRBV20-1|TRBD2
CSASRTSGDTDTQYF
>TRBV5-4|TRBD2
CASSWTSGGDTQYF
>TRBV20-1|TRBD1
CSALKDRVDSYWQFF
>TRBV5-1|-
CASSSDPNTGELFF
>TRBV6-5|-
CASSFGNFYNEQFF
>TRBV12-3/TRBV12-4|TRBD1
CASSLRRGTGGNEQFF
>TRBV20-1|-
CSATTSQETQYF
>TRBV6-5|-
CASSKHGELFF
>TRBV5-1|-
CASSLMLFTRESSYEQYF
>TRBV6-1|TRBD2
CASATSGRWYEQFF
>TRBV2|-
CASSPEPRRGWQYF
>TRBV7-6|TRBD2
CASSRTLISGSRTDTQYF
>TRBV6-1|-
CASSDRENNEQFF
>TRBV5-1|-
CASSLAGDTEAFF
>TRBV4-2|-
CASSHRPSTDTQYF
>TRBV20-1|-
CSGTHNYNEQFF
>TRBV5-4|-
CASRVERHSYNEQFF
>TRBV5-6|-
CASSSGTGELFF
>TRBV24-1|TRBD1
CATSTRDSVTGELFF
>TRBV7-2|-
CASSFTSTYEQYF
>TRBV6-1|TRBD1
CASREYGTGENYGYTF
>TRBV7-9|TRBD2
CASSLTSGNTGELFF
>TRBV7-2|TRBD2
CASSLAGLAGGEQYF
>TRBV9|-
CASSAQGGTTYTDTQYF
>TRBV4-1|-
CASSQETAGRAEAFF
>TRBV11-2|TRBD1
CASSPDRDGELFF
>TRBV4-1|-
CASSQEEGQRVSQPQHF
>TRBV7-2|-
CASSLMFQETQYF
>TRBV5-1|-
CASSLAGGAGEQYF
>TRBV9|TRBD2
CASSAQREGEIRGTGELFF
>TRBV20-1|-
CSARDLRQFNYGYTF
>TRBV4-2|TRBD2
CASSNGLAGSETQYF
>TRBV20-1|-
CSSSRGLNTEAFF
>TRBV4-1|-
CASSQDWVQISYEQYF
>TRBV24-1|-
CATSDLYRDNEQFF
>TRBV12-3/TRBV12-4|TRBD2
CASSLSSGRGNEQFF
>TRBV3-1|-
CASSQASGTTQYF
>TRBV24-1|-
CATSESRDTDTQYF
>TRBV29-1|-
CSADGGPFTDTQYF
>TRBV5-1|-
CASSRDKNTDTQYF
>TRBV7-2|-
CASSPTRETQYF
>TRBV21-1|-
CASSKQGCEVETQYF